This T cell receptor (beta chain) comes out of a study of CXCR3-negative and CXCR3-positive naive CD8 T cells. The wider study: Some 150 million TRB reads were obtained overall (about 1.5 +/- 0.3 million per library). Broader study findings: Comparably high diversity was seen in both naive subsets, and much lower diversity in memory CD8+ cells. CXCR3 levels fell partly with cryopreservation; most assays relied on fresh PBMCs.

The CDR3 is made up of 14 amino acids. The V gene's germline CDR1 is MNHEY and CDR2 SVGEGT. Turning to this clonotype: Its antigen is undetermined.

With UMI labels, 5' RACE was used to prepare the TRB cDNA libraries. TCRdb reanalyzed the 5' RACE reads, giving one entry per CDR3 protein sequence and no DNA. Recorded for this sample: about 130,000 distinct CDR3 sequences. Specimen: naive CXCR3- CD8+ T cells from blood. Subset indicated: CD45RO-CCR7+CD27+CD95- naive CD8+ T cells lacking CXCR3 (TNR3-). This sequence originates from a human donor in good health. Some clones in this sample may be carry-over from other donors' samples. This chain connects TRBV6-2 or TRBV6-3 to TRBJ2-7; the TCRdb D gene call, TRBD1, has no DNA to confirm it. This CDR3 reads CASSQGDSYYEQYF.